This T cell receptor (beta chain) was sequenced for a study of vaccination and CD4 T cells after COVID-19. With the Oncomine TCR Beta short-read assay, DNA from cultured CD4+ T cells was sequenced. TCRdb re-called the PCR reads through MiXCR, storing one row per CDR3 protein. The table lists around 15,000 distinct CDR3 sequences, about 53% of them singletons. This clonotype has only a few counts. Its antigen is unknown. The germline V gene has CDR1 DFQATT and CDR2 SNEGSKA (reference sequence). The CDR3 runs 13 residues. Trimming cost V 1 base and J 3 bases; bases outside gene matches: 1. The sample's treatment: approximately 10-day PBMC culture with coronavirus spike peptide pools or control peptides (ViraFEST assay). ViraFEST used peptide pools to expand antigen-specific T cells and subsequently sequenced their TCRs.

This receptor was obtained from a human donor who had recovered from COVID-19. J is TRBJ2-3 and V is TRBV20-1; 7 bases line up with TRBD2. Source material: CD4+ T cells from blood, cultured in vitro. The CDR3, as DNA: TGCAGTGCTAGAGGCGGGAGTACAGATACGCAGTATTTT. It is translated as CSARGGSTDTQYF.